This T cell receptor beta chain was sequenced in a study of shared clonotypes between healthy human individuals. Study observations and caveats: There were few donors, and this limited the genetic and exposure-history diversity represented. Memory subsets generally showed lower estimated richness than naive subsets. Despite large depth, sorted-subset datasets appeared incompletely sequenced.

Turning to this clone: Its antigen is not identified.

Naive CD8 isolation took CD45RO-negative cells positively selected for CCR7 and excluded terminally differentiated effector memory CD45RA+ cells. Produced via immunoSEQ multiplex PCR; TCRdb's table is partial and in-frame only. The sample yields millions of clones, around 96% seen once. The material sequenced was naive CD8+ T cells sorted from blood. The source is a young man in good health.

The CDR3 DNA reads as TGTGCCAGCAGTTTTTCAGAGGGGGGGTACGAGCAGTACTTC. Translated: CASSFSEGGYEQYF. The chain links TRBV6-6 to TRBJ2-7; a possible D gene is TRBD2 (7 bases). Trimming shortened V by 4 bases and J by 4 bases, and 14 bases separated the two germline ends. The CDR3 has 14 residues. Germline CDR1 is MNHNY and CDR2 is SVGAGI (reference sequence).